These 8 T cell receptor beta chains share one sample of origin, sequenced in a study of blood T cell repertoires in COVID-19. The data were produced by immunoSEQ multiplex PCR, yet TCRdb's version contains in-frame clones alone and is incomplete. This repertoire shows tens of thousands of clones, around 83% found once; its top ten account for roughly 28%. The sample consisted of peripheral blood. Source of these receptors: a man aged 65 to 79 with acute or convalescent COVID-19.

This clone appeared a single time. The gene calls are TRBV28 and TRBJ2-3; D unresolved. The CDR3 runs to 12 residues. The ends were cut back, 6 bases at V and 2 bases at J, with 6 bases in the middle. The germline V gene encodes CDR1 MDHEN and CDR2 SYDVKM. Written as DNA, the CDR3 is TGTGCCAGCAGCTCCTTCACAGATACGCAGTATTTT. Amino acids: CASSSFTDTQYF.

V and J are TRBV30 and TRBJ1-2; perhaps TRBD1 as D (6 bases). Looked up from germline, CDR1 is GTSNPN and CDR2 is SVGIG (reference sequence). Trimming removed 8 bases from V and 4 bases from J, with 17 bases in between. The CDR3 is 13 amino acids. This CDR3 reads CARRSGEVYGYTF. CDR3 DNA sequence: TGTGCCCGCCGCTCAGGGGAAGTCTATGGCTACACCTTC. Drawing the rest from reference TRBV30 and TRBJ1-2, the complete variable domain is SQTIHQWPATLVQPVGSPLSLECTVEGTSNPNLYWYRQAAGRGLQLLFYSVGIGQISSEVPQNLSASRPQDRQFILSSKKLLLSDSGFYLCARRSGEVYGYTFGSGTRLTVV.

This chain's CDR3 is CASSALDSNSYNEQFF. The CDR3 bases are TGTGCCAGCAGTGCGCTCGACAGTAACTCCTACAATGAGCAGTTCTTC. The chain combines TRBV6-1 with TRBJ2-1, with TRBD1 as a possible D gene (5 bases). Looked up from germline, CDR1 is MNHNS and CDR2 is SASEGT. CDR3 length: 16 residues. The V gene lost 4 bases and the J gene lost 0 bases, with 13 bases spanning the gap.

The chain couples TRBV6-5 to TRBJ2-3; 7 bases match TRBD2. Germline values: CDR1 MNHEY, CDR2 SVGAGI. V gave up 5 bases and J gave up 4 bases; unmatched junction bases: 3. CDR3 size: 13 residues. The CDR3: CASSSGIADTQYF. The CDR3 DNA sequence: TGTGCCAGCAGTAGCGGGATTGCAGATACGCAGTATTTT.

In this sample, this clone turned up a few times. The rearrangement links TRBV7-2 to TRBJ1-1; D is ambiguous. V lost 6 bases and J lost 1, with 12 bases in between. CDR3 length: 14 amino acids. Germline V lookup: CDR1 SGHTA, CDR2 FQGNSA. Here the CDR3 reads CASRLSGRNTEAFF. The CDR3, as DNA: TGTGCCAGCAGACTGAGTGGGAGGAACACTGAAGCTTTCTTT.

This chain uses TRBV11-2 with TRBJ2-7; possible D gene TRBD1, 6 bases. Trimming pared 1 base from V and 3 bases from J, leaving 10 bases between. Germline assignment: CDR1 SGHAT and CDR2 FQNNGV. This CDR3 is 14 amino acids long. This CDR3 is CASSLGRGGYEQYF. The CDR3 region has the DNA TGTGCCAGCAGCTTAGGCAGGGGTGGCTACGAGCAGTACTTC.

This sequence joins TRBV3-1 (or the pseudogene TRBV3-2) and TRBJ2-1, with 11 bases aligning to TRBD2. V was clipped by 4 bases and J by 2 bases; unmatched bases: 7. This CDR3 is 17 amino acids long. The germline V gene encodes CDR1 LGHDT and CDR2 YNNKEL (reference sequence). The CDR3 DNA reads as TGTGCCAGCAGCCGACAGTTAGCGGGAGGGCCCTACAATGAGCAGTTCTTC. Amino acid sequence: CASSRQLAGGPYNEQFF.

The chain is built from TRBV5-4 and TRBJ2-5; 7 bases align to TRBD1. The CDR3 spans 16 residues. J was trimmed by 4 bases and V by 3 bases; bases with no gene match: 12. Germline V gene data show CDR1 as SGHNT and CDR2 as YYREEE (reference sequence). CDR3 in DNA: TGTGCCAGCAGCTCGCTGGTGGGACAGACTCCAGAGACCCAGTACTTC. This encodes CASSSLVGQTPETQYF.